Below are 25 T cell receptor beta chains sequenced from a single sample in a study of shared clonotypes between healthy human individuals. Naive CD8 populations comprised CD45RO-negative cells positively selected for CCR7, excluding terminally differentiated effector memory CD45RA+ cells. Clones were read by immunoSEQ multiplex PCR, and TCRdb kept only the in-frame ones, dropping some. The data show millions of clones, roughly 94% seen once. Sample: naive CD8+ T cells sorted from blood. These receptor sequences come from a man aged 18 to 30 in good health.

The V gene is TRBV27, the J gene TRBJ1-5, with D possibly TRBD1 on 6 matching bases. Germline loops: CDR1 MNHEY, CDR2 SMNVEV (reference sequence). This CDR3 spans 20 amino acids. Trimming cost V 2 bases and J 6 bases, with 29 bases left between them. The CDR3 spells CASSLVGPIGGMGLGQPQHF. The CDR3 DNA is TGTGCCAGCAGTTTAGTAGGCCCGATAGGGGGAATGGGCCTCGGTCAGCCCCAGCATTTT.

The J gene is TRBJ2-1, the V gene TRBV5-1, with D perhaps TRBD2 (5 bases). Germline lookup yields CDR1 SGHRS and CDR2 YFSETQ. V was cut by 0 bases and J by 7 bases, with 8 bases left in between. This CDR3 spans 13 amino acids. The CDR3 sequence is CASSLGEGNEQFF. The DNA for the CDR3 is TGCGCCAGCAGCTTGGGTGAGGGAAATGAGCAGTTCTTC.

As regards this clone: This same CDR3 is encoded by further DNA sequences in the sample. This rearrangement joins TRBV9 to TRBJ2-1, with D possibly being TRBD1 or TRBD2 (5 bases each). V lost 2 bases and J lost 6, with 15 bases in between. Germline V gene sequence: CDR1 SGDLS, CDR2 YYNGEE. The CDR3 extends over 15 amino acids. CDR3 coding DNA: TGTGCCAGCAGCGTTGGGGGAGCTGATGGCAATGAGCAGTTCTTC. Its translation: CASSVGGADGNEQFF.

The chain couples TRBV15 to TRBJ1-5, with a tentative D call TRBD1 (5 bases). The CDR3 runs 15 residues. Per the germline V gene, CDR1 is LNHNV and CDR2 is YYDKDF (reference sequence). The V end was cut by 3 bases, the J end by 0 bases, with 9 bases between. CDR3 amino acids: CATSSMTDSNQPQHF. The DNA for the CDR3 is TGTGCCACCAGCAGTATGACAGATAGCAATCAGCCCCAGCATTTT.

CDR3 nucleotide sequence: TGTGCCAGCAGTGAAGTGGGGTTGGGACAGGGGGGCTACGAGCAGTACTTC. This codes for CASSEVGLGQGGYEQYF. V gene TRBV2 combines with J gene TRBJ2-7; 11 bases map to TRBD1. The V gene end was trimmed by 1 base and the J gene end by 3 bases; junction bases not matched to a gene: 8. Germline loops: CDR1 SNHLY, CDR2 FYNNEI. CDR3 length: 17 amino acids.

The rearrangement uses TRBV5-8 and TRBJ2-3; 8 nucleotides match TRBD2. Germline CDR1 SGHTS, CDR2 YDEGEE. J lost 4 bases, V lost 4 bases, and 14 bases had no gene match. The CDR3 spans 17 residues. The CDR3 region has the DNA TGTGCCAGCAGCCTCCCAGTTCGGAGCGGGAGTTCAGATACGCAGTATTTT. Amino acids: CASSLPVRSGSSDTQYF.

V and J are TRBV11-2 and TRBJ2-7, with 13 bases identical to TRBD2. Germline CDR1 and CDR2: SGHAT and FQNNGV. CDR3 length: 16 amino acids. The V gene end was trimmed by 4 bases and the J gene end by 5 bases; junction bases not matched to a gene: 8. The CDR3 DNA sequence: TGTGCCAGCAGCTCAGGAACTAGCGGGGGGGCAGACGAGCAGTACTTC. Its translation: CASSSGTSGGADEQYF.

The chain has TRBV28 and TRBJ2-5; no firm D call. Per the germline V gene, CDR1 is MDHEN and CDR2 is SYDVKM. V was pared by 4 bases and J by 5 bases, with 11 bases between. The length of the CDR3 is 13 residues. CDR3 amino acids: CASSSFIVETQYF. DNA for the CDR3: TGTGCCAGCAGTTCGTTTATCGTCGAGACCCAGTACTTC.

This chain connects TRBV7-2 to TRBJ2-7; 10 bases fit TRBD2. The length of the CDR3 is 14 residues. Trimming cost V 3 bases and J 5 bases; bases outside gene matches: 4. CDR1 and CDR2 from the germline V gene are SGHTA and FQGNSA. CDR3 region: CASSFTSGTDEQYF. The CDR3 bases are TGTGCCAGCAGCTTTACTAGCGGGACCGACGAGCAGTACTTC.

This chain connects TRBV2 to TRBJ2-1; 7 positions match TRBD2. V shed 8 bases and J 2 bases; nucleotides not matched to a gene: 12. Germline values: CDR1 SNHLY, CDR2 FYNNEI. This CDR3 is built from 16 residues. CDR3 sequence: CASQQGTGGTYNEQFF. For the CDR3, the DNA is TGTGCCAGCCAGCAAGGTACGGGGGGAACCTACAATGAGCAGTTCTTC.

In the case of this clone: Other DNA sequences in this specimen translate into the identical CDR3. The V call is TRBV4-1, the J call TRBJ2-1; D remains ambiguous. Germline values: CDR1 MGHRA, CDR2 YSYEKL. The V and J ends lost 0 bases and 0 bases respectively, with 6 bases between them. The length of the CDR3 is 15 residues. The CDR3 spells CASSQDRSSYNEQFF. In nucleotides, the CDR3 is TGCGCCAGCAGCCAAGATAGGTCCTCCTACAATGAGCAGTTCTTC.

The chain is built from TRBV11-2 and TRBJ2-7; TRBD1 aligns across 9 bases. Losses at the gene ends were 4 bases for V and 5 bases for J; bases not matched to a gene: 6. Per the germline V gene, CDR1 is SGHAT and CDR2 is FQNNGV. The CDR3 consists of 14 residues. The CDR3 here is CASSSEGTGNEQYF. The CDR3 nucleotides read TGTGCCAGCAGCTCTGAAGGGACAGGGAACGAGCAGTACTTC.

This clone appeared once. CDR3 region: CASQAGGSSYNEQFF. As DNA, the CDR3 is TGTGCCAGCCAGGCCGGCGGGAGCTCCTACAATGAGCAGTTCTTC. The chain uses TRBV19 and TRBJ2-1; TRBD2 aligns across 7 bases. Trimming removed 9 bases from V and 0 bases from J; junction bases left unmatched: 8. Germline CDR1 is LNHDA and CDR2 is SQIVND (reference sequence). This CDR3 spans 15 amino acids.

The chain joins TRBV28 to TRBJ2-7; D gene ambiguous. With 3 bases removed from V and 4 bases from J, the gap between germline ends came to 10 bases. CDR1 and CDR2 (germline): MDHEN, SYDVKM. The CDR3 contains 13 residues. CDR3 nucleotide sequence: TGTGCCAGCAGTTTTGATCTGTCTTACGAGCAGTACTTC. Translation: CASSFDLSYEQYF.

The chain couples TRBV27 to TRBJ1-5; D not certain. The V end lost 4 bases, the J end lost 6 bases, and 13 bases lay between the germline ends. Germline CDR1 reads MNHEY; CDR2 reads SMNVEV (reference sequence). This CDR3 has 14 residues. In DNA form, the CDR3 reads TGTGCCAGCAGTTGGGGAGGAGAGAGTCAGCCCCAGCATTTT. It translates to CASSWGGESQPQHF.

About this clone itself: Other DNA sequences in this sample translate to the same CDR3. J is TRBJ2-7 and V is TRBV7-9; maybe TRBD1 (6 bases). CDR1 SEHNR and CDR2 FQNEAQ come from the germline V gene (reference sequence). The V end lost 3 bases, the J end lost 4 bases, and 13 bases lay between the germline ends. This CDR3 has 14 amino acids. This CDR3 is CASSLSDRSYEQYF. CDR3 sequence (DNA): TGTGCCAGCAGCTTGTCGGACAGATCGTACGAGCAGTACTTC.

The chain recombines TRBV5-1 with TRBJ2-3; D is perhaps TRBD2 (6 bases). The CDR3 is 14 residues long. The germline gives CDR1 SGHRS, CDR2 YFSETQ. V lost 4 bases to trimming and J lost 1 base, with 10 bases between them. The CDR3 spells CASSQGGGTDTQYF. In nucleotides, the CDR3 is TGCGCCAGCAGCCAGGGAGGAGGCACAGATACGCAGTATTTT.

This clone was detected only once. The sample contains more than one DNA sequence encoding this CDR3. The DNA of the CDR3 is TGTGCCTGGAGTGTAGGGGGGGATCAGCCCCAGCATTTT. Translation: CAWSVGGDQPQHF. This sequence joins TRBV30 and TRBJ1-5; D perhaps matches TRBD1 (6 bases). V shed 0 bases and J shed 5 bases, with 8 bases lying between them. The CDR3 loop spans 13 amino acids. CDR1 GTSNPN and CDR2 SVGIG come from the germline V gene (reference sequence).

This chain links TRBV6-5 with TRBJ2-3; D perhaps matches TRBD2 (5 bases). There are 13 residues in the CDR3. V dropped 7 bases and J dropped 2 bases, with 10 bases sitting between them. CDR1 and CDR2 from the germline V gene are MNHEY and SVGAGI. The CDR3 here is CASTPGNTDTQYF. The DNA of the CDR3 is TGTGCCAGCACTCCGGGGAACACAGATACGCAGTATTTT.

The V call is TRBV28, the J call TRBJ2-1; possible D gene TRBD2, 6 bases. CDR1 and CDR2 from the germline V gene are MDHEN and SYDVKM. The CDR3 has 15 amino acids. Trimming shortened V by 8 bases and J by 8 bases, and 22 bases separated the two germline ends. The chain's CDR3 is CASSAGTRGIDEQFF. CDR3 DNA sequence: TGTGCCAGCTCCGCTGGGACCCGGGGGATTGATGAGCAGTTCTTC.

As DNA, the CDR3 is TGTGCCAGCAGCCCAAGTGACAGGGCCTACAATGAGCAGTTCTTC. This codes for CASSPSDRAYNEQFF. The chain has TRBV27 and TRBJ2-1; 7 bases match TRBD1. Trimming cost V 6 bases and J 2 bases; bases outside gene matches: 7. Germline V CDR1 and CDR2: MNHEY, SMNVEV (reference sequence). The CDR3 contains 15 residues.

This clone showed up just once. The chain joins TRBV30 to TRBJ2-5, with 8 bases identical to TRBD2. CDR1 and CDR2 (germline): GTSNPN, SVGIG (reference sequence). The CDR3 is 14 amino acids. V dropped 2 bases and J dropped 3; count of bases not matched to a gene: 5. The CDR3 sequence is CAWSSLREEETQYF. The CDR3 coding sequence is TGTGCCTGGAGTTCCCTGCGGGAGGAAGAGACCCAGTACTTC.

This sequence joins TRBV29-1 and TRBJ2-4; TRBD1 might be the D (5 bases). Trimming took 3 bases from V and 9 from J, leaving 12 bases between them. CDR1 is SQVTM, CDR2 ANQGSEA, per germline. CDR3 length: 12 residues. The CDR3 DNA reads TGCAGCGTTGAGACAGAAGAAGCCATTCAGTACTTC. It is translated as CSVETEEAIQYF.

The V and J genes are TRBV2 and TRBJ2-7; a weak D match, TRBD1 (5 bases). The V end was cut by 4 bases, the J end by 0 bases, with 7 bases between. This CDR3 spans 13 amino acids. Germline V gene data show CDR1 as SNHLY and CDR2 as FYNNEI. In DNA, the CDR3 is TGTGCCAGCAGTGTGCAGGGCTCCTACGAGCAGTACTTC. Its translation: CASSVQGSYEQYF.

The chain uses TRBV6-5 and TRBJ2-5; D is perhaps TRBD1 (6 bases). V was clipped by 2 bases and J by 5 bases, with 12 bases between them. CDR1 is MNHEY and CDR2 is SVGAGI in the germline V gene. The CDR3 runs to 14 residues. The CDR3 region is CASSYATGGETQYF. CDR3 sequence (DNA): TGTGCCAGCAGTTACGCGACAGGCGGGGAGACCCAGTACTTC.